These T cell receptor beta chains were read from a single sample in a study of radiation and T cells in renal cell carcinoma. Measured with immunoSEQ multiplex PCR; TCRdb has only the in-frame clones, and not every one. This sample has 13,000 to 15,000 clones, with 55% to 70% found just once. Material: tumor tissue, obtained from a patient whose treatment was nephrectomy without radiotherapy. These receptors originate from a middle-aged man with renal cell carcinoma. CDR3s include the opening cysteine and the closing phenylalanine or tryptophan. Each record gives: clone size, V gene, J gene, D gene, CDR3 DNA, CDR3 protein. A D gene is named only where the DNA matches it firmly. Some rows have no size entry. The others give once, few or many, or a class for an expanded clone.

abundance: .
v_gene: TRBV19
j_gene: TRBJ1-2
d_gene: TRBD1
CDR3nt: TGTGCCAGTAGTATAGATGCCTCGACAGGGCGCTTCAATGGCTACACCTTC
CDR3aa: CASSIDASTGRFNGYTF

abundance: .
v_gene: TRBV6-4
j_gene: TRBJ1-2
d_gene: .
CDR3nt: TGTGCCAGCAGAAGGGCTCCGGTAGAGGGTTTGGGTGATGGCTACACCTTC
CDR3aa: CASRRAPVEGLGDGYTF

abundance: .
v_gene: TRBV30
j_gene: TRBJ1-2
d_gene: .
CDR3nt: TGTGCCTGGAATGAGGGGTATGGCTACACCTTC
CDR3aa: CAWNEGYGYTF

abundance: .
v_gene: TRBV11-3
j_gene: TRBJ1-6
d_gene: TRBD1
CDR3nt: TGTGCCAGCAGCCAAGGACAGGGAGTTTCACCCCTCCACTTT
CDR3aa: CASSQGQGVSPLHF

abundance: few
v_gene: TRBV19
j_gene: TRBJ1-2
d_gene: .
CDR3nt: TGTGCCAGTAGTATAGACAGGGGCCCCAGCTATGGCTACACCTTC
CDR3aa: CASSIDRGPSYGYTF

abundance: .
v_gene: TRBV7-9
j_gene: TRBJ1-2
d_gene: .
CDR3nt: TGTGCCAGCAGCTTATTAGGGGGGACGTATGGCTACACCTTC
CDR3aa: CASSLLGGTYGYTF

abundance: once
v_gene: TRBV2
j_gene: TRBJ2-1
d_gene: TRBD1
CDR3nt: TGTGCCAGCACCCTAGACAGGGCTGCCTACAATGAGCAGTTCTTC
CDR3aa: CASTLDRAAYNEQFF

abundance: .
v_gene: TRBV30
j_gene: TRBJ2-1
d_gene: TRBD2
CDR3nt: TGTGCCTGGAGCGCTAGCGGGGGTCAGTTCTTC
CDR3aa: CAWSASGGQFF

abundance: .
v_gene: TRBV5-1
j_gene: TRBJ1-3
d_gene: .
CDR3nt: TGCGCCAGCAGCTTGGCGGGGGTCGGGCAAGGAAACACCATATATTTT
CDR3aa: CASSLAGVGQGNTIYF

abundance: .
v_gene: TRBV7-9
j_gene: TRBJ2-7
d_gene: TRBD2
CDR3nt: TGTGCCAGCAGCTTAAGTCTGACGGGGAGGGACGAGCAGTACTTC
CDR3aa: CASSLSLTGRDEQYF

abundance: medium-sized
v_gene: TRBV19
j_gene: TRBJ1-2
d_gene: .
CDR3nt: TGTGCCAGTAGTATAGATCTCCTTACAGGGTCTAACTATGGCTACACCTTC
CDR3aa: CASSIDLLTGSNYGYTF

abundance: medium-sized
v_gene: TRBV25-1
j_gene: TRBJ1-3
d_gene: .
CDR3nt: TGTGCCAGCAGTGAGGGTTCTGGAAACACCATATATTTT
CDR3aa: CASSEGSGNTIYF

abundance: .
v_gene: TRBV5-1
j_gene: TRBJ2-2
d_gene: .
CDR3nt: TGCGCCAGCAGCCGCAGGGGGGAGAGTGGCGGGGAGCTGTTTTTT
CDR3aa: CASSRRGESGGELFF

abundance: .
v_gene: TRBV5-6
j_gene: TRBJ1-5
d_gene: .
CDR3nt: TGTGCCAGCAGCTTGAGGTCCCGGAATCAGCCCCAGCATTTT
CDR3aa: CASSLRSRNQPQHF

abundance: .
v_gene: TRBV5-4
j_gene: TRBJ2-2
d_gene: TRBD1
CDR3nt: TGTGCCAGCAGCCCCGGGACAGGGGCCGGGGAGCTGTTTTTT
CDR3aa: CASSPGTGAGELFF

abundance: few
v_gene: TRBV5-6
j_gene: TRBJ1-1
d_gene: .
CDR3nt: TGTGCCAGCAGCATCCTTGATTGGGCGAACACTGAAGCTTTCTTT
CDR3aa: CASSILDWANTEAFF

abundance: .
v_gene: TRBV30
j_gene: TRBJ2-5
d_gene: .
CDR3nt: TGTGCCTGGGACAGGACGGGGGAGCAGTACTTC
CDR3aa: CAWDRTGEQYF

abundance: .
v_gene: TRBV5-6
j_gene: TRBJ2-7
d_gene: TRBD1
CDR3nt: TGTGCCAGCAGCTTCCTTGGGACAGGGAGGGTAAACGAGCAGTACTTC
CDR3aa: CASSFLGTGRVNEQYF

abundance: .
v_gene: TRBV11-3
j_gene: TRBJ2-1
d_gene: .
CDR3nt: TGTGCCAGCAGCATCGCCGATGAGCAGTTCTTC
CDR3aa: CASSIADEQFF

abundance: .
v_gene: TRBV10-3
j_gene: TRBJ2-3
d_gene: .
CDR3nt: TGTGCCATGGGGGCCCAGGGAGCTGTGGATACGCAGTATTTT
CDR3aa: CAMGAQGAVDTQYF

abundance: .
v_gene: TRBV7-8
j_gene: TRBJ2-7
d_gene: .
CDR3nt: TGTGCCAGCAGCTTACCAAACAGGGGGGGGGCGCTTCACGAGCAGTACTTC
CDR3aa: CASSLPNRGGALHEQYF

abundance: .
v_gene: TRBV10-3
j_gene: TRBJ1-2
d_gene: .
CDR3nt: TGTGCCATCAGTGCTGGGGCGGGAGGCTACACCTTC
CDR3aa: CAISAGAGGYTF

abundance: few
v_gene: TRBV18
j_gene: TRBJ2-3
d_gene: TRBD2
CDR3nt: TGTGCCAGCTCGCCCCCGACTAGCGGGATCACAGATACGCAGTATTTT
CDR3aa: CASSPPTSGITDTQYF

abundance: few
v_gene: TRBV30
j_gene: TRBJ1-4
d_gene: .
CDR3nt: TGTGCCTGGTCCGAGGGGGAAAAACTGTTTTTT
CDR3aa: CAWSEGEKLFF

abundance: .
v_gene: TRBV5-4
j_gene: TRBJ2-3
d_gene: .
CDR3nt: TGTGCCAGCAGCCATTATGCCACAGATACGCAGTATTTT
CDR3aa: CASSHYATDTQYF

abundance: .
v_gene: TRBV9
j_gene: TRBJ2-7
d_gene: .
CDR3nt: TGTGCCAGCAGCGTAAGGGCGGCGGGAGAGCAGTACTTC
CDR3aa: CASSVRAAGEQYF

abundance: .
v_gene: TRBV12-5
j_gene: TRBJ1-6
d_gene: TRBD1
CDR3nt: TGTGCTAGTGGTTTGAATTCAGGGACAGCGTCACCCCTCCACTTT
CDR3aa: CASGLNSGTASPLHF

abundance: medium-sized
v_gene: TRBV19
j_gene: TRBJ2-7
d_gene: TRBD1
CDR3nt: TGTGCCAGTAGTATAGATCACAGGGGTACCGAGCAGTACTTC
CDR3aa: CASSIDHRGTEQYF

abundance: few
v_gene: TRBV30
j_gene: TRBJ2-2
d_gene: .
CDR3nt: TGTGCCTGGATAAGGACACCGGCGGCCGGGGAGCTGTTTTTT
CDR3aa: CAWIRTPAAGELFF

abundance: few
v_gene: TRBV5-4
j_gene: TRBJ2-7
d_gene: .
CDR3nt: TGTGCCAGCAGCTTGGCGGGGGAGCCGTTCTACGAGCAGTACTTC
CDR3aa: CASSLAGEPFYEQYF

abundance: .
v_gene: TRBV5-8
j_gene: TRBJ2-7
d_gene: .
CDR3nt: TGTGCCAGCAGCTTGGATTTGGGCAGCGCACTCTACGAGCAGTACTTC
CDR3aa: CASSLDLGSALYEQYF

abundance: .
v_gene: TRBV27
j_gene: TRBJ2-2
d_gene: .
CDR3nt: TGTGCCAGCAGTTTTGAGAGTAGCGGCTACGGGGAGCTGTTTTTT
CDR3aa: CASSFESSGYGELFF

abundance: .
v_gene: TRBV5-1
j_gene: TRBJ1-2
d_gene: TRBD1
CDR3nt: TGCGCCAGCAGCTGGGACAGGGGAGGCTACACCTTC
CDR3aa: CASSWDRGGYTF

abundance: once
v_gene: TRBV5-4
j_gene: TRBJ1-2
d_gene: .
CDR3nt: TGTGCCAGCAGCTTGGGGGCGCTAGGGTATGGCTACACCTTC
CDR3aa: CASSLGALGYGYTF

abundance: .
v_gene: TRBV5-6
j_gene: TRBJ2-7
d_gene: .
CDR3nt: TGTGCCAGCAGCGGAGACAGCGGAGGGTCCTCCTACGAGCAGTACTTC
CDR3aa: CASSGDSGGSSYEQYF

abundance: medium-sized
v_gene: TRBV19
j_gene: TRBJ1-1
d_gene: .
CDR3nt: TGTGCCAGTAGTATCCCCACAGGGTTCACTGAAGCTTTCTTT
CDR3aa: CASSIPTGFTEAFF

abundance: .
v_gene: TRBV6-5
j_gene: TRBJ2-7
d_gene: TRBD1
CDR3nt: TGTGCCAGCAGTTCCCCGGGACAGACTTACTACGAGCAGTACTTC
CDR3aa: CASSSPGQTYYEQYF

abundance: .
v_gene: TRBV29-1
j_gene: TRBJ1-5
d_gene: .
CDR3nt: TGCAGCGTCCTTCAGGGGCTCGGGCAGCCCCAGCATTTT
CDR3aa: CSVLQGLGQPQHF

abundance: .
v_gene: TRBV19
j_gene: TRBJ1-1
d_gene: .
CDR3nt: TGTGCCAGTAGTCCCGGGGGCCGGGACGGGACGGTGAACACTGAAGCTTTCTTT
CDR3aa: CASSPGGRDGTVNTEAFF

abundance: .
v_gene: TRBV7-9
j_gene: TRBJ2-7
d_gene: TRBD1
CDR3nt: TGTGCCAGCAGCTTATATGGGACAGGGTCCTCCTACGAGCAGTACTTC
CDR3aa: CASSLYGTGSSYEQYF

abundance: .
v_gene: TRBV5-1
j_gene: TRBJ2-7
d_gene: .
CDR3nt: TGCGCCAGCAGCTTGGGTGGGCTCAGCTCCTACGAGCAGTACTTC
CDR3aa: CASSLGGLSSYEQYF

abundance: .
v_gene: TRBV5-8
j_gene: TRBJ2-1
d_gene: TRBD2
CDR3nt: TGTGCCAGCAGCTTCGGGACTAGCACCCCGCAGTTCTTC
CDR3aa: CASSFGTSTPQFF

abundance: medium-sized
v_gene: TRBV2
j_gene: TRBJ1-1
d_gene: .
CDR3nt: TGTGCCAGCAGTGAAGGGATCACTGAAGCTTTCTTT
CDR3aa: CASSEGITEAFF

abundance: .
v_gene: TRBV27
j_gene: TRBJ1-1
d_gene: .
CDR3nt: TGTGCCAGCAGTTTATCGATCGGGGGCACTGAAGCTTTCTTT
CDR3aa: CASSLSIGGTEAFF

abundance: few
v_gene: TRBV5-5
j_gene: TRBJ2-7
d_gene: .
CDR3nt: TGTGCCAGCAGCCAGGGGTTACGAGGGCAGTACTTC
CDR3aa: CASSQGLRGQYF

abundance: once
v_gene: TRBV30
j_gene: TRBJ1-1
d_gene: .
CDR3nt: TGTGCCTGGAGTGTCAACACCCTCGTTAAAGCTTTCTTT
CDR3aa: CAWSVNTLVKAFF

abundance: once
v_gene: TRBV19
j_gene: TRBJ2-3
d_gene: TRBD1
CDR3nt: TGTGCCAGTAGCGAGACAGGGGGCAGATATACGCAGTATTTT
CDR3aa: CASSETGGRYTQYF

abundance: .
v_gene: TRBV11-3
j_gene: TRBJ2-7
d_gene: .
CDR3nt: TGTGCCAGCAGCTTGACGGTCGAGCAGTACTTC
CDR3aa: CASSLTVEQYF

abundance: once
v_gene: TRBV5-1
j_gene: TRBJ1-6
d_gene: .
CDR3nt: TGCGCCAGCAGCTCTAGCGGCGGCCTCATCTCCTATAATTCACCCCTCCACTTT
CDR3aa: CASSSSGGLISYNSPLHF

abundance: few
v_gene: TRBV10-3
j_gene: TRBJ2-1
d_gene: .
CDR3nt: TGTGCCATCAGTGAGAGAGTGGATAACAATGAGCAGTTCTTC
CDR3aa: CAISERVDNNEQFF

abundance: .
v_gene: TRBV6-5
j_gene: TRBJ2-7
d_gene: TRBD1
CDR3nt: TGTGCCAGCAGTCTGACAGGGGGAAGCTCCTACGAGCAGTACTTC
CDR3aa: CASSLTGGSSYEQYF

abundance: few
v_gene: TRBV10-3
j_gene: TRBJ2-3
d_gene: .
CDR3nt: TGTGCCATCAGTGCTCGGGGTGACGATACGCAGTATTTT
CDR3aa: CAISARGDDTQYF

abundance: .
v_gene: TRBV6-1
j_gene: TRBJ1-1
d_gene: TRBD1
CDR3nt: TGTGCCAGCAGTCAGACAGGGGAAGCTTTCTTT
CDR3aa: CASSQTGEAFF

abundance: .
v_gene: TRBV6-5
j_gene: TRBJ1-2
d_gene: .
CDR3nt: TGTGCCAGCACCTCAACATACCACTATGGCTACACCTTC
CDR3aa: CASTSTYHYGYTF

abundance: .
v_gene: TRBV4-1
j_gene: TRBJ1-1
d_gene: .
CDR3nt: TGCGCCAGCAGCCAACAAGTGGGGACTGAAGCTTTCTTT
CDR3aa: CASSQQVGTEAFF

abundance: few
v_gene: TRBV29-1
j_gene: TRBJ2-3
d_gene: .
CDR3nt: TGCAGCGGTCGAAGGGTAGGAGGAGATACGCAGTATTTT
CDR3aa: CSGRRVGGDTQYF

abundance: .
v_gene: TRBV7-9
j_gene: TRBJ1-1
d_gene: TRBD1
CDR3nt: TGTGCCAGCAGCTTAGCCCGGACAGGTATGAACACTGAAGCTTTCTTT
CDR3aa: CASSLARTGMNTEAFF

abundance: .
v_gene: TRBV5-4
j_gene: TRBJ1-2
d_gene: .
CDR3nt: TGTGCCAGCAGCTTCCCCTTGCGGGGGAACTATGGCTACACCTTC
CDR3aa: CASSFPLRGNYGYTF

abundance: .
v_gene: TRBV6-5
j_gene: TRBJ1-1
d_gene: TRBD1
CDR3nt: TGTGCCAGCAGTCGACAGGGGCCGAGGAACACTGAAGCTTTCTTT
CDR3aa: CASSRQGPRNTEAFF

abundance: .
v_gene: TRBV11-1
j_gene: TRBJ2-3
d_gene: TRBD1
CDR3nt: TGTGCCAGCAGCTCGTACAGGGGGGCTAGCACAGATACGCAGTATTTT
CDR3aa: CASSSYRGASTDTQYF